This T cell receptor beta chain was identified during a study of shared clonotypes between healthy human individuals (dated by TCRdb to about 2020). In terms of the full investigation: The cohort comprised a couple of women and a few men aged 18 to 49 years. Different laboratories and diverse techniques were used to prepare libraries and sequence TCR repertoires, to increase sequencing depth and limit assay-specific biases. The study deeply sequenced blood TCR repertoires of about 5 healthy adults to estimate repertoire size and the extent of clonotype sharing between individuals. Between about 0.85 and 10 billion PBMCs per donor were obtained by leukapheresis.

Donors were healthy HIV-negative adults with no recently reported acute infections or vaccinations. Every donor was a Caucasian adult residing in Nashville, Tennessee, USA. For unsorted samples, roughly 91 million PBMCs were counted, and genomic DNA was extracted using the QIAamp DNA Blood Mini kit. Blood was obtained by leukapheresis, after which PBMCs were separated by Ficoll-Histopaque density gradient centrifugation and cryopreserved in liquid nitrogen vapor phase. Broad study findings and their caveats: The small number of donors limited the genetic and exposure-history diversity represented. Sampling was restricted to blood, and TCR repertoires in tissues likely differ from the TCR repertoires found in blood. Pairwise subsampling indicated that sequencing depth was expected to affect the degree of clonotype sharing among donors.

Using the deep immunoSEQ assay, TCR CDR3 regions were amplified from genomic DNA by multiplex PCR. Extracted genomic DNA from each cell subset was distributed evenly across all wells of several immunoSEQ 96-well plates, and each plate was treated as a replicate. For unsorted PBMC, each replicate PCR was loaded with around 300 ng genomic DNA, equivalent to roughly 33,000 T cell genomes. Ten immunoSEQ deep assay plates were used to sequence the unsorted PBMC genomic DNA. Purified libraries were quantified with a Qubit 3.0 fluorometer, sized on a Bioanalyzer 2100, and re-quantified with the KAPA Library Quantification kit. Each immunoSEQ 96-well plate was sequenced on its own single-read 150-cycle Illumina NextSeq 550 flow cell. On the study's bioinformatics: The immunoSEQ output contained only junctional sequences without quality scores, so filtering could not match that applied to full-length reads. Sequences were annotated with PyIR, a Python wrapper for IgBLAST v1.9, using IMGT germline references to assign V/J genes and CDR3. Reads were filtered out if the reads had weak V/J assignments (E-value above 1e-6), no CDR3, stop codons, out-of-frame junctions, or ambiguous translated residues. V3J clonotypes were defined by identical inferred V gene, J gene, and CDR3 amino acid sequence. The percentage overlap between two repertoires was calculated by dividing the number of shared unique clonotypes by the size of the smaller repertoire. Richness of each repertoire was evaluated using RTK rarefaction, the Chao1 estimator, and Recon v2.1 estimates of unobserved clonotypes. TCRdb limited this immuneACCESS table to in-frame rearrangements with V and J called. A share of clones is missing; checked studies link under half to unresolved V genes, and the rest is unexplained. Clone size and V and J calls were adopted from that table, with D and trimming inferred from the DNA. Here the sample has approximately 500,000 clones; approximately 82% occur a single time. 12% of the sample is held by the ten biggest clonotypes.

Concerning this clone itself: Its binding antigen is unknown. It has no much larger one-base neighbor in the sample; base qualities were not kept.

The CDR3 runs 18 amino acids, cysteine and phenylalanine included. Solely the CDR3 DNA is kept, with 54 bases framed from the first base. CDR1 and CDR2 (LGHNA, YNFKEQ) derive from the germline V gene. Here V drops 3 bases and J drops 2 bases, and the junction holds 10 bases not matched to any gene. This TCR was recovered from a woman aged 40 to 50 in good health. Some clones in this sample may be carry-over from other donors' samples. Material for sequencing was PBMCs. Recombination linked TRBV4-2 to TRBJ2-6, with TRBD1 matching 7 junction bases. CDR3 reads: CASSQESTGSAGANVLTF. The nucleotide sequence is given as TGTGCCAGCAGCCAGGAGTCGACAGGGTCTGCTGGGGCCAACGTCCTGACTTTC.